This TCR beta chain emerged from a study of metastatic and nonmetastatic thyroid tumors. Study summary: Samples came from malignant and benign thyroid patients, and repertoires were compared across blood and tumor or nodule tissue.

A note on this clone: Antigen unknown. The junction departs from the called germline gene at one end, perhaps through a read error.

Germline V CDR1 and CDR2: SGHVS, FQNEAQ. The CDR3 is 16 amino acids. No treatment of any kind had been given to any patient before thyroid surgery. As originally analysed: Clinicopathological groups supplied CDR3 differences that were used to build a distant-metastasis classifier for papillary thyroid cancer. Using MiXCR, TCRdb re-called clones from the PCR reads. The V and J calls shown here were made by TCRdb, not taken from the authors' results. Among approximately 12,000 clones listed, around 25% were seen once. Study-level results: Significantly higher TCR beta diversity was reportedly seen in malignant thyroid tumors than benign nodules, in blood and tumor.

Material for sequencing was blood. The source is a male donor with papillary thyroid cancer or a benign thyroid nodule (not recorded which). Some clones in this sample may be carry-over from other donors' samples. The chain recombines TRBV7-8 with TRBJ1-1; tentative D call: TRBD1 (6 bases). CDR3 bases: TGTGCCAGCAGCTTCTCGTGGCGCGGCGGGGACACTGAAGCCTTCTTT. Protein: CASSFSWRGGDTEAFF.